The 21 T cell receptor beta chains below all came from one sample that was sequenced in a study of T cells in Graves' hyperthyroidism and ophthalmopathy. Researchers took RNA transcripts and amplified the TCR beta CDR3 regions from them. Researchers ran a first-round RT-PCR on the TCR CDR3 using the HTBI primer set. Each CDR3 protein gets one entry after TCRdb re-called the multiplex PCR reads with MiXCR. The sample has more than 300,000 distinct CDR3 sequences; 17% are singletons. What was sequenced was blood. Source of these receptors: a woman aged 30 to 39 with Graves' hyperthyroidism that later progressed to Graves' ophthalmopathy.

The chain has TRBV6-1 and TRBJ2-4, with D possibly matching TRBD1 (6 bases). The CDR3 totals 11 residues. Germline CDR1 is MNHNS and CDR2 is SASEGT. V was cut by 11 bases and J by 6 bases, with 11 bases left in between. The CDR3 DNA reads TGTGCCGCCACGGACAGAAACATTCAGTACTTC. Its translation: CAATDRNIQYF.

This clonotype was recorded at least ten times. The chain has TRBV5-6 and TRBJ1-1; D gene ambiguous. Germline V CDR1 and CDR2: SGHDT, YYEEEE. Trimming left V 1 base short and J 8 bases short, with 18 bases between. The CDR3 covers 15 residues. CDR3 protein: CASSLSGVAGTEAFF. DNA of the CDR3: TGTGCCAGCAGCTTGAGCGGGGTGGCAGGCACAGAAGCTTTCTTT.

The chain couples TRBV5-5 to TRBJ2-2, with D hard to call. The germline V gene has CDR1 SGHKS and CDR2 YYEKEE (reference sequence). Trimming took 0 bases from V and 1 from J, leaving 10 bases between them. The CDR3 has 16 amino acids. For the CDR3, the DNA is TGTGCCAGCAGCTTGGCCTCAGACGTGAACACCGGGGAGCTGTTTTTT. It codes for CASSLASDVNTGELFF.

This clonotype was seen at least ten times. The chain is built from TRBV7-9 and TRBJ2-7; 13 bases line up with TRBD2. The CDR3 spans 15 residues. Germline values: CDR1 SEHNR, CDR2 FQNEAQ (reference sequence). V dropped 5 bases and J dropped 4; count of bases not matched to a gene: 5. The CDR3 bases are TGTGCCAGCAGCGAAACTAGCGGGAGGGCGTACGAGCAGTACTTC. It is translated as CASSETSGRAYEQYF.

This chain links TRBV7-6 with TRBJ1-1, with D possibly TRBD1 on 5 matching bases. Germline V CDR1 and CDR2: SGHVS, FNYEAQ. Deletions cut 2 bases from V and 1 base from J, with 11 bases between. This CDR3 has 15 residues. The CDR3 coding sequence is TGTGCCAGCAGCTTAAACCCGGGACGGAACACTGAAGCTTTCTTT. Encoded protein: CASSLNPGRNTEAFF.

The table lists this clonotype with a few counts. The rearrangement links TRBV7-9 to TRBJ1-2; perhaps TRBD1 as D (5 bases). CDR1 is SEHNR and CDR2 is FQNEAQ in the germline V gene (reference sequence). With 5 bases removed from V and 0 bases from J, the gap between germline ends came to 22 bases. The CDR3 runs 18 residues. CDR3 bases: TGTGCCAGCAGCCCTTCTACCGGGACCCGGGAGTCTAACTATGGCTACACCTTC. Protein product: CASSPSTGTRESNYGYTF.

This clonotype was counted between two and nine times. The chain is built from TRBV9 and TRBJ2-5; 11 bases line up with TRBD2. The CDR3 runs 15 residues. V gave up 4 bases and J gave up 0 bases; unmatched junction bases: 2. Germline CDR1 and CDR2: SGDLS and YYNGEE. Here the CDR3 reads CASSYSGGDQETQYF. CDR3 sequence (DNA): TGTGCCAGCAGCTATAGCGGGGGGGACCAAGAGACCCAGTACTTC.

This clonotype was picked up many times. This rearrangement joins TRBV2 to TRBJ1-4; no reliable D call. This CDR3 spans 14 amino acids. Germline values: CDR1 SNHLY, CDR2 FYNNEI. Trimming cost V 6 bases and J 7 bases, with 15 bases left between them. The CDR3 DNA is TGTGCCAGCAGCGCCGAGATAGAGAGTGAAAAACTGTTTTTT. The encoded protein is CASSAEIESEKLFF.

This clonotype was recorded many times. The chain carries TRBV6-2 or TRBV6-3 and TRBJ1-5; 7 positions agree with TRBD1. Germline CDR1 is MNHEY and CDR2 is SVGEGT. The CDR3 is 15 amino acids. Trimming cost V 7 bases and J 6 bases; bases outside gene matches: 12. The DNA for the CDR3 is TGTGCCAGCAAATCCCGAGACAGGGCAGGTCAGCCCCAGCATTTT. This translates into CASKSRDRAGQPQHF.

Only a few counts were recorded for this clonotype. The V and J genes are TRBV6-1 and TRBJ2-7; D is possibly TRBD1 (5 bases). The V gene lost 10 bases and the J gene lost 3 bases, with 16 bases spanning the gap. CDR1 and CDR2 (germline): MNHNS, SASEGT. The CDR3 has 13 amino acids. CDR3 protein: CATLGQAHYEQYF. CDR3 coding DNA: TGTGCCACCCTAGGACAAGCCCACTACGAGCAGTACTTC.

V and J are TRBV4-1 and TRBJ2-7; 9 bases line up with TRBD2. Germline assignment: CDR1 MGHRA and CDR2 YSYEKL. CDR3 length: 17 residues. The J segment lost 2 bases and the V segment lost 0 bases, leaving 8 bases of the junction unmatched. CDR3 nucleotide sequence: TGCGCCAGCAGCCAAGATGGCGGGGGGGCCGGGACCTACGAGCAGTACTTC. Protein sequence: CASSQDGGGAGTYEQYF.

This clonotype was seen more than once but under ten times. This sequence joins TRBV28 and TRBJ1-6; 9 nucleotides agree with TRBD1. Trimming at V came to 6 bases and at J to 8 bases, leaving 8 bases not matched to a gene. Germline V gene data show CDR1 as MDHEN and CDR2 as SYDVKM. This CDR3 contains 15 residues. CDR3 protein: CASRSQTGGDSPLHF. CDR3 coding DNA: TGTGCCAGCAGATCCCAGACAGGGGGGGATTCACCCCTCCACTTT. The full variable domain, its missing parts supplied by reference TRBV28 and TRBJ1-6, is DVKVTQSSRYLVKRTGEKVFLECVQDMDHENMFWYRQDPGLGLRLIYFSYDVKMKEKGDIPEGYSVSREKKERFSLILESASTNQTSMYLCASRSQTGGDSPLHFGNGTRLTVT.

This clonotype was counted at least ten times. V and J are TRBV10-3 and TRBJ1-4; D might be TRBD1 (5 bases). The CDR3 totals 15 residues. CDR1 ENHRY and CDR2 SYGVKD come from the germline V gene. Deletions cut 3 bases from V and 5 bases from J, with 13 bases between. CDR3 protein: CAISDTGGRNEKLFF. In DNA form, the CDR3 reads TGTGCCATCAGTGATACGGGGGGGAGAAATGAAAAACTGTTTTTT.

V gene TRBV19 combines with J gene TRBJ1-5; the D gene is possibly TRBD1 (5 bases). Deletions cut 2 bases from V and 2 bases from J, with 13 bases between. The V gene's germline CDR1 is LNHDA and CDR2 SQIVND (reference sequence). The CDR3 runs 16 residues. The CDR3 sequence: CASSIFGGMGNQPQHF. CDR3 sequence (DNA): TGTGCCAGTAGTATATTCGGGGGAATGGGCAATCAGCCCCAGCATTTT.

J is TRBJ2-7 and V is TRBV29-1; TRBD2 agrees at 7 bases. Per germline, CDR1 SQVTM and CDR2 ANQGSEA. The CDR3 is 16 amino acids. V was clipped by 4 bases and J by 2 bases; unmatched bases: 14. CDR3 DNA: TGCAGCGTTGTAGGGTCCCCGGGGGGAGGGCCCTACGAGCAGTACTTC. It codes for CSVVGSPGGGPYEQYF.

The CDR3 DNA follows: TGTGCCAGCAGCCAAGGGGACATTTATAGCGATGAGCAGTTCTTC. Translation: CASSQGDIYSDEQFF. This chain joins TRBV3-1 and TRBJ2-1; tentative D call: TRBD1 (6 bases). The V gene's germline CDR1 is LGHDT and CDR2 YNNKEL (reference sequence). V was cut by 1 base and J by 8 bases, with 15 bases left in between. CDR3 length equals 15 residues.

There are many counts of this clonotype. V and J are TRBV11-2 and TRBJ2-7; 10 bases fit TRBD1. The CDR3 has 16 amino acids. Germline CDR1 and CDR2: SGHAT and FQNNGV. Germline trimming cut 5 bases from V and 5 bases from J; bases unmatched to any gene: 12. The CDR3 spells CASSMLTGGAVNEQYF. The CDR3 DNA is TGTGCCAGCAGCATGTTGACAGGGGGCGCGGTAAACGAGCAGTACTTC.

J is TRBJ1-5 and V is TRBV16; possibly TRBD1 for D (6 bases). The germline CDR1 and CDR2 sequences are KGHSY and FQNENV. Deletions cut 0 bases from V and 0 bases from J, with 12 bases between. The CDR3 length is 17 residues. The CDR3 bases are TGTGCCAGCAGCCAATCATGGCAGGGGTATAGCAATCAGCCCCAGCATTTT. It is translated as CASSQSWQGYSNQPQHF.

This clonotype showed up many times. This chain joins TRBV29-1 and TRBJ2-1, with 11 bases that match TRBD1. Per germline, CDR1 SQVTM and CDR2 ANQGSEA. With V trimmed by 7 bases and J by 8 bases, 4 bases remained unmatched. The CDR3 spans 12 residues. CDR3 amino acids: CSGGTGGDEQFF. CDR3 DNA: TGCAGCGGTGGGACAGGGGGAGATGAGCAGTTCTTC.

Ten or more counts support this clonotype. The genes are TRBV7-9 and TRBJ2-1, with 7 positions matching TRBD1. The CDR3 contains 15 residues. Germline values: CDR1 SEHNR, CDR2 FQNEAQ (reference sequence). J gave up 12 bases and V 5 bases, and 16 bases lay outside the gene matches. CDR3 in DNA: TGTGCCAGCAGCGTCGGACAGGTTGTTGCTGGCTCGCAGTTCTTC. It encodes CASSVGQVVAGSQFF.

As for this clonotype: A much larger clone differs by one base, so this may be a read error. The CDR3 bases are TGTGCCTGCAGTTACTCAGTATTGGGGCACGAGCAGTACTTC. Translated, it gives CACSYSVLGHEQYF. This sequence joins TRBV6-2 or TRBV6-3 and TRBJ2-7, with a tentative D call TRBD1 (5 bases). The CDR3 has 14 amino acids. Germline CDR1 is MNHEY and CDR2 is SVGEGT.